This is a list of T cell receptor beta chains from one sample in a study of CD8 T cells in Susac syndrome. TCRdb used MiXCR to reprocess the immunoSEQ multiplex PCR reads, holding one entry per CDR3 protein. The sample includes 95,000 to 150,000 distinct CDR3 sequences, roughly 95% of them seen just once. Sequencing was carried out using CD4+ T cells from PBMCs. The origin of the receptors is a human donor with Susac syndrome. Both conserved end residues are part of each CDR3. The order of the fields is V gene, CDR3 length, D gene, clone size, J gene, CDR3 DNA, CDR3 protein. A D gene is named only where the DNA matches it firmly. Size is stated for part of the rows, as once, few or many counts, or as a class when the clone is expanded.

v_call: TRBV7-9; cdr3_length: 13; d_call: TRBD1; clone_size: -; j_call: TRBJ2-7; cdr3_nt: TGTGCCAGCAGCTTAGACGGGGGACAGGGAGAGTACTTC; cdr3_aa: CASSLDGGQGEYF
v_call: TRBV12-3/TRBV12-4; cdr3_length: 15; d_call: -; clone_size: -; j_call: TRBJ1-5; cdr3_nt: TGTGCCACGGCGTTGGGGGTCGCTCCAAATCAGCCCCAGCATTTT; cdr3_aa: CATALGVAPNQPQHF
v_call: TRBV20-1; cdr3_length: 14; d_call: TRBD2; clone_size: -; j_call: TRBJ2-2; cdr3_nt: TGCAGTGCCAGAGCGGGAGAACACACCGGGGAGCTGTTTTTT; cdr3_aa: CSARAGEHTGELFF
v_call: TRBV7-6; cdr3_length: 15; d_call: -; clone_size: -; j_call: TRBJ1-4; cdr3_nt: TGTGCCAGCAGCTTAGTTACCAGGGCAAATGAAAAACTGTTTTTT; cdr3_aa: CASSLVTRANEKLFF
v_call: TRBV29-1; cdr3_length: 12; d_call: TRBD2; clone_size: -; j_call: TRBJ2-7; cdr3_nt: TGCAGCGTTGACGGGAGGGGTTACGAGCAGTACTTC; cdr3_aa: CSVDGRGYEQYF
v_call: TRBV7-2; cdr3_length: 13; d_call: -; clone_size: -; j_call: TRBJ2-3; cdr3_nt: TGTGCCAGCAGCTTTGATCACGCCGGTACGCAGTATTTT; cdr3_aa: CASSFDHAGTQYF
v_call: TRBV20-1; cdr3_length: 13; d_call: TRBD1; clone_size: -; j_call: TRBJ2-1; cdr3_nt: TGCAGTGCTAGACACAGGGGTTACAATGAGCAGTTCTTC; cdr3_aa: CSARHRGYNEQFF
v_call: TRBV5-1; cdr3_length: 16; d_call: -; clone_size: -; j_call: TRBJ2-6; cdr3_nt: TGCGCCAGCAGCCCTCAACAAGTCTCTGGGGCCAACGTCCTGACTTTC; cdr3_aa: CASSPQQVSGANVLTF
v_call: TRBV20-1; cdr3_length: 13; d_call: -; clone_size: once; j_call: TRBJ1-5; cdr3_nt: TGCAGTGCTAGAGGGGGGCGCAATCAGCCCCAGCATTTT; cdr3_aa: CSARGGRNQPQHF
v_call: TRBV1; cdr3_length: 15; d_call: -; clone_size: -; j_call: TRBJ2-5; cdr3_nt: TGCACCAGCAGCCAAGGACTAGCGGGAGATGAGACCCAGTACTTC; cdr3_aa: CTSSQGLAGDETQYF
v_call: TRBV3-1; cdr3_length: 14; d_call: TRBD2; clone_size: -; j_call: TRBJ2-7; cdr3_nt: TGTGCCAGCAGTCGCGGGGGACCCGGCTACGAGCAGTACTTC; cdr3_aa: CASSRGGPGYEQYF
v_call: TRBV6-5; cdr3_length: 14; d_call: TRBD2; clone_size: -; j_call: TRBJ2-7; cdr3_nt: TGTGCCAGCAGACCGACTAGCGGATCCTACGAGCAGTACTTC; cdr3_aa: CASRPTSGSYEQYF
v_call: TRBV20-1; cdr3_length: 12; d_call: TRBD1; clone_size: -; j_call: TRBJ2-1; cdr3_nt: TGCAGTGCTAGAGTACAGGGGAATGAGCAGTTCTTC; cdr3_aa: CSARVQGNEQFF
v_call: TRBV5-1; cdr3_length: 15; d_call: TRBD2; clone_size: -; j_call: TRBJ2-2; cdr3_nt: TGCGCCAGCAGCTTGGAGGCTAGCGGCACCGGGGAGCTGTTTTTT; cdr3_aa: CASSLEASGTGELFF
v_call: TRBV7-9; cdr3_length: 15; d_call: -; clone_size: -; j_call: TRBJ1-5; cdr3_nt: TGTGCCAGCACTAAAGGGACGGCGATAGATCAGCCCCAGCATTTT; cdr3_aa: CASTKGTAIDQPQHF
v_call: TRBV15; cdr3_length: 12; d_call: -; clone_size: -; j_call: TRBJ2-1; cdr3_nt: TGTGCCACCAGCACCAATTACAATGAGCAGTTCTTC; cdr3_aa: CATSTNYNEQFF
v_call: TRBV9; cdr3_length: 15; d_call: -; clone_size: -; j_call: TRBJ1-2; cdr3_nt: TGTGCCAGCAGCGTAGGGCAGGCCCCCTCGTATGGCTACACCTTC; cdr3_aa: CASSVGQAPSYGYTF
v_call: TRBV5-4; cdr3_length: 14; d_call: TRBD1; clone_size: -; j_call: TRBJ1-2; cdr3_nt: TGTGCCAGCAGCTCGTTACAGGGGAACTATGGCTACACCTTC; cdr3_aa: CASSSLQGNYGYTF
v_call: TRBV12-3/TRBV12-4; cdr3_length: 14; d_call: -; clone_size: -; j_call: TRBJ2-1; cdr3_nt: TGTGCCAGCACGCCCCGAGCCCTCCCCAATGAGCAGTTCTTC; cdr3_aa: CASTPRALPNEQFF
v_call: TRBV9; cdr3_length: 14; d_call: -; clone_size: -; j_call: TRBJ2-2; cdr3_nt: TGTGCCAGCACCGAGGGATCGGGCACCGGGGAGCTGTTTTTT; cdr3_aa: CASTEGSGTGELFF
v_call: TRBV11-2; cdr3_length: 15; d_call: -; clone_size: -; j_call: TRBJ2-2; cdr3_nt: TGTGCCAGCAGCGAACATCTGGCGATAACCGGGGAGCTGTTTTTT; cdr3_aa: CASSEHLAITGELFF
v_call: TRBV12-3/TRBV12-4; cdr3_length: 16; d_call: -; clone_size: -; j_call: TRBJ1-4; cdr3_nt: TGTGCCAGCAGCTGGGGTGTCCGATCCGCCCAGGGAAAACTGTTTTTT; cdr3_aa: CASSWGVRSAQGKLFF
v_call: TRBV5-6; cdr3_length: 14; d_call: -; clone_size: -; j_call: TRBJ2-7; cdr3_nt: TGTGCCAGCAGCTTAGACGGACCCTCCTACGAGCAGTACTTC; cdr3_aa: CASSLDGPSYEQYF
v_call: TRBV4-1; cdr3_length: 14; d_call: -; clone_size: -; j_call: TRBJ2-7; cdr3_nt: TGCGCCAGCAGCCAAGGACCTGGGGACTACGAGCAGTACTTC; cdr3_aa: CASSQGPGDYEQYF
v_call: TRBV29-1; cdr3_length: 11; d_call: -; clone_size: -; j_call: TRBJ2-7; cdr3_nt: TGCAGCGTTGCAGGAGGCAACGAGCAGTACTTC; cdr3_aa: CSVAGGNEQYF
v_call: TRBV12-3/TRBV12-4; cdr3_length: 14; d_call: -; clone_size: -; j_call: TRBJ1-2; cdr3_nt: TGTGCCAGCAGTTTGGGCAGCCCTAACTATGGCTACACCTTC; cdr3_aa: CASSLGSPNYGYTF
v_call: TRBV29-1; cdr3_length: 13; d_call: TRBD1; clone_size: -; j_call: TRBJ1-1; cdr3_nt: TGCAGCGTAGGACAGGGGATCGGCACTGAAGCTTTCTTT; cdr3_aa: CSVGQGIGTEAFF
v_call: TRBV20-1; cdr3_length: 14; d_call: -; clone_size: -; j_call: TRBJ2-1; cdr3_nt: TGCAGTGCTAGGGAGACAGGAAGGAACAATGAGCAGTTCTTC; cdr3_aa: CSARETGRNNEQFF
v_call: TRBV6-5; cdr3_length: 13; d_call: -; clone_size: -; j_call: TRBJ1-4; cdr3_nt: TGTGCCAGCAGTCCCCTCCGGGAGGGGAAACTGTTTTTT; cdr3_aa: CASSPLREGKLFF
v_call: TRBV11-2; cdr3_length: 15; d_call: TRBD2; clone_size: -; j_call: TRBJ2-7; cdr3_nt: TGTGCCAGCAGCTTAGTGCGGGGGAATTTGTACGAGCAGTACTTC; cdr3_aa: CASSLVRGNLYEQYF
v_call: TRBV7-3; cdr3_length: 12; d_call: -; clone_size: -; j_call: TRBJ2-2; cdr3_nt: TGTGCCAGCAAAGCATCCACCGGGGAGCTGTTTTTT; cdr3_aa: CASKASTGELFF
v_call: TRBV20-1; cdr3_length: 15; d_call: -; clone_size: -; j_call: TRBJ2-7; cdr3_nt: TGCAGTGCTAGATCATCCGGGCAGGGGTGGTACGAGCAGTACTTC; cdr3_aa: CSARSSGQGWYEQYF
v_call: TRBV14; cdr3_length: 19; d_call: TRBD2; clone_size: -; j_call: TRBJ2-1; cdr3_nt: TGTGCCAGCAGCCCCGTCACCTTAACTAGCGGGAGGGCCATTGATGAGCAGTTCTTC; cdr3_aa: CASSPVTLTSGRAIDEQFF
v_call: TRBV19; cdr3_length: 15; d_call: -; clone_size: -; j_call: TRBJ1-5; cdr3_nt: TGTGCCAGTTTACAAGGGGAATGGAGCAATCAGCCCCAGCATTTT; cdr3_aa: CASLQGEWSNQPQHF
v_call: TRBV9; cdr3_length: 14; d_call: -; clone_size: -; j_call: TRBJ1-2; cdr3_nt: TGTGCCAGCAGCGCCTCCGGGACCAATTATGGCTACACCTTC; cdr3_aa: CASSASGTNYGYTF
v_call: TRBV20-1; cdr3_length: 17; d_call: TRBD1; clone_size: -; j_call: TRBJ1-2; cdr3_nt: TGCAGTGCTAGTTCCGGGACAGGGGGCGTAGGGAGATTTGGCTACACCTTC; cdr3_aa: CSASSGTGGVGRFGYTF
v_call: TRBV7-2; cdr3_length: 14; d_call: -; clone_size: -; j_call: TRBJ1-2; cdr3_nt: TGTGCCAGCAGCTTAGATCGAAGGGAACGAGGCTACACCTTC; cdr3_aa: CASSLDRRERGYTF
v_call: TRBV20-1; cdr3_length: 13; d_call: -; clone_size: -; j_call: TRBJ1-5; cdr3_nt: TGCAGTGCTATCGGAGATAGCAATCAGCCCCAGCATTTT; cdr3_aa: CSAIGDSNQPQHF
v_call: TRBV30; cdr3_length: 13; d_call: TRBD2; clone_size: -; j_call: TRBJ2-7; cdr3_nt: TGTGCCTGGAGTGGAGGGAGGGGTGACGAGCAGTACTTC; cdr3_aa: CAWSGGRGDEQYF
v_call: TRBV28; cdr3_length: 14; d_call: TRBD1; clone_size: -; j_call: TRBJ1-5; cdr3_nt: TGTGCCAGCAGGGCAGGGGGAAGCAATCAGCCCCAGCATTTT; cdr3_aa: CASRAGGSNQPQHF
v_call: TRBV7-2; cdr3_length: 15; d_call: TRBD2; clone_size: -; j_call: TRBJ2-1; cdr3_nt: TGTGCCAGCAGCTTAGCTTGGGGGGGCTACAATGAGCAGTTCTTC; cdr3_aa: CASSLAWGGYNEQFF